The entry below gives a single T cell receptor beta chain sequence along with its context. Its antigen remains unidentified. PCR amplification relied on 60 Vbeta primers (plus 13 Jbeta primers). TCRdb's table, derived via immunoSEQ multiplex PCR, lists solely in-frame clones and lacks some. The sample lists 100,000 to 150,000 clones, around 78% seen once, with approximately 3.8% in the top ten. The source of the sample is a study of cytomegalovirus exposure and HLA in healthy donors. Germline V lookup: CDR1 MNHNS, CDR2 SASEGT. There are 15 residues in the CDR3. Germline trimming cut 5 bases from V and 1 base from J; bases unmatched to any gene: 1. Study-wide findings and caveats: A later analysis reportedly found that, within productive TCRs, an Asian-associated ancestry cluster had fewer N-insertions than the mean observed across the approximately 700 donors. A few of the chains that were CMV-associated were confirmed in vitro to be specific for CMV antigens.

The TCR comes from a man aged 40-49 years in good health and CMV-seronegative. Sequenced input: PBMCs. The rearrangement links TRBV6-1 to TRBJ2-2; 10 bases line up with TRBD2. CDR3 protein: CASSRTSGNTGELFF. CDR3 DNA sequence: TGTGCCAGCAGTCGGACTAGCGGGAACACCGGGGAGCTGTTTTTT.